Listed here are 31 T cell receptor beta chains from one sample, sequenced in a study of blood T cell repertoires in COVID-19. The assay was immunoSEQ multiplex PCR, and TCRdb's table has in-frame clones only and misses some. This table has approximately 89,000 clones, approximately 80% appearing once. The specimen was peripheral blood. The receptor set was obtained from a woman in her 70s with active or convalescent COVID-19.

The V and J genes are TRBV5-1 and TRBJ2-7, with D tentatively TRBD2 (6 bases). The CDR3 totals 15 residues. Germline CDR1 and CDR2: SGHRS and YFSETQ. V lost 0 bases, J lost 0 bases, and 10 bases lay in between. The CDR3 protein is CASSLDGGSSYEQYF. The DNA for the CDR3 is TGCGCCAGCAGCTTGGATGGAGGGAGCTCCTACGAGCAGTACTTC.

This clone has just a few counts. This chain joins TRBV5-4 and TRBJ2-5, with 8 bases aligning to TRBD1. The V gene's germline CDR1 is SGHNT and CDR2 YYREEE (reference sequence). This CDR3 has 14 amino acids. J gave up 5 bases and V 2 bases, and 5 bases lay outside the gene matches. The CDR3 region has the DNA TGTGCCAGCAGCTTAGGACAGGGACGGGAGACCCAGTACTTC. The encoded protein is CASSLGQGRETQYF.

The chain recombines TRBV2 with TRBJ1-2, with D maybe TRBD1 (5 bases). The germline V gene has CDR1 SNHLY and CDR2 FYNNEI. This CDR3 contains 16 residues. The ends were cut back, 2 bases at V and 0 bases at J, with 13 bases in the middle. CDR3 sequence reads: CASSEWPGGTNYGYTF. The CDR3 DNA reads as TGTGCCAGCAGTGAATGGCCCGGGGGTACTAACTATGGCTACACCTTC.

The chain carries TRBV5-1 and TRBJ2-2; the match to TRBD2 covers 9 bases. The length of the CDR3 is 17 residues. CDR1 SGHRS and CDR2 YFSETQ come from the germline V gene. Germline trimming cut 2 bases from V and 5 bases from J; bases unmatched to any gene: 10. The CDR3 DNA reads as TGCGCCAGCAGCTTTCCTCGCGGGGGGGCTGTTACCGGGGAGCTGTTTTTT. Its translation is CASSFPRGGAVTGELFF. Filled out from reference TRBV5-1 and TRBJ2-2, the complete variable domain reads KAGVTQTPRYLIKTRGQQVTLSCSPISGHRSVSWYQQTPGQGLQFLFEYFSETQRNKGNFPGRFSGRQFSNSRSEMNVSTLELGDSALYLCASSFPRGGAVTGELFFGEGSRLTVL.

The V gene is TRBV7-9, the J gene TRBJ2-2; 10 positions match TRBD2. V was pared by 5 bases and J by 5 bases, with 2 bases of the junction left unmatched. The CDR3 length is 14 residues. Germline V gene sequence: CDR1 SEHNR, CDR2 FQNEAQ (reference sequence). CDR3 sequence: CASSRTSGTGELFF. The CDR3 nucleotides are TGTGCCAGCAGCAGGACTAGCGGAACCGGGGAGCTGTTTTTT. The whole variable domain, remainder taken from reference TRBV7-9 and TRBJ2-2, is DTGVSQNPRHKITKRGQNVTFRCDPISEHNRLYWYRQTLGQGPEFLTYFQNEAQLEKSRLLSDRFSAERPKGSFSTLEIQRTEQGDSAMYLCASSRTSGTGELFFGEGSRLTVL.

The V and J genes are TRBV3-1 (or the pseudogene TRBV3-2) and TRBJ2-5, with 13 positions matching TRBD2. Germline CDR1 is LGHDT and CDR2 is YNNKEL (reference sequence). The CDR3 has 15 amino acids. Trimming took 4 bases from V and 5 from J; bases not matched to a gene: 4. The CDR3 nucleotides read TGTGCCAGCAGCCCTGGGACTAGCGGGGCCGAGACCCAGTACTTC. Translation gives CASSPGTSGAETQYF.

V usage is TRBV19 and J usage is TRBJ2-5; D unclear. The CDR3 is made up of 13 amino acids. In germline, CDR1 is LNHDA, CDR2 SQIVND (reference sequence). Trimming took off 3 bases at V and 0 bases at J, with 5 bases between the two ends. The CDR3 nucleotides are TGTGCCAGTAGTATGGAGTACCAAGAGACCCAGTACTTC. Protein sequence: CASSMEYQETQYF.

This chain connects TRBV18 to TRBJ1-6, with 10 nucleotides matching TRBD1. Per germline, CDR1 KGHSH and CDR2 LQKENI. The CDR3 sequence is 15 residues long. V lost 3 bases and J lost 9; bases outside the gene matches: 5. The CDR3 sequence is CASSPSGDRGSPLHF. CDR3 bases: TGTGCCAGCTCACCCTCAGGGGACAGGGGTTCACCCCTCCACTTT. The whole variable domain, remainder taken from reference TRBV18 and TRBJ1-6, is NAGVMQNPRHLVRRRGQEARLRCSPMKGHSHVYWYRQLPEEGLKFMVYLQKENIIDESGMPKERFSAEFPKEGPSILRIQQVVRGDSAAYFCASSPSGDRGSPLHFGNGTRLTVT.

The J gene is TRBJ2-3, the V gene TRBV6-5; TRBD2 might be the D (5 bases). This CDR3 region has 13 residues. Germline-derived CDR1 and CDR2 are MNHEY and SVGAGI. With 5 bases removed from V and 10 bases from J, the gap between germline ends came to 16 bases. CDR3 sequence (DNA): TGTGCCAGCAGTCCCAGGACTGGCCTAGCGCAGTATTTT. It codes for CASSPRTGLAQYF.

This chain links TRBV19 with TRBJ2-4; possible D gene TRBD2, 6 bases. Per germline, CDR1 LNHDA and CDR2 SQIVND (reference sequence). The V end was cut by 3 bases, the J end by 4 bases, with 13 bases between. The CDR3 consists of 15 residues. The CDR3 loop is CASSIPGVPKNIQYF. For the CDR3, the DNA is TGTGCCAGTAGTATCCCGGGGGTACCAAAAAACATTCAGTACTTC.

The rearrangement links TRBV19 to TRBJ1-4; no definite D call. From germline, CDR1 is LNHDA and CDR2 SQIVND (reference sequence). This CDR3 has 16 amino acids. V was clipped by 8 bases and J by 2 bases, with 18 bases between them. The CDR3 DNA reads TGTGCCAGTCGCTCCTTCGGTGGGCTGACTAATGAAAAACTGTTTTTT. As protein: CASRSFGGLTNEKLFF.

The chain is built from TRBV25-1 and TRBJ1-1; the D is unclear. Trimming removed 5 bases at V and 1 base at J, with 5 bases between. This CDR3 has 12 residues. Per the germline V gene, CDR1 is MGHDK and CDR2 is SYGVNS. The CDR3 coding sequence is TGTGCCAGCAGTACAGCGAACACTGAAGCTTTCTTT. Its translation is CASSTANTEAFF.

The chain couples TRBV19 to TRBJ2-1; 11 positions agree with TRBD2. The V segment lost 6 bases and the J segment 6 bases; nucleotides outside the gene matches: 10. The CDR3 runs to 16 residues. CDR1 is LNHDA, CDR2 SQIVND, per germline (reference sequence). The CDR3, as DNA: TGTGCCAGTAGCACTTCGACTAGCGGGGTAGGCAATGAGCAGTTCTTC. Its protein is CASSTSTSGVGNEQFF.

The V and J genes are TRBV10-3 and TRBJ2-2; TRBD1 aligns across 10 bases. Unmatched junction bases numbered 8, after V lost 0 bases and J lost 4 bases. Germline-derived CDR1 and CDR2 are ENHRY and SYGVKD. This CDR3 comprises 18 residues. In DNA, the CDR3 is TGTGCCATCAGTGAGTCACCGGGACAGGGGATCGGCACCGGGGAGCTGTTTTTT. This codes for CAISESPGQGIGTGELFF.

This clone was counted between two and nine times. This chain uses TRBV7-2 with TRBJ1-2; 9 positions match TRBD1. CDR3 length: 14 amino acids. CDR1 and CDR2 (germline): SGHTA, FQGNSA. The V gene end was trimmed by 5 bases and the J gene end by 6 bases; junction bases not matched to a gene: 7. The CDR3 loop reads CASSPGTGRDGYTF. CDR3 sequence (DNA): TGTGCCAGCAGCCCTGGGACAGGGCGGGATGGCTACACCTTC.

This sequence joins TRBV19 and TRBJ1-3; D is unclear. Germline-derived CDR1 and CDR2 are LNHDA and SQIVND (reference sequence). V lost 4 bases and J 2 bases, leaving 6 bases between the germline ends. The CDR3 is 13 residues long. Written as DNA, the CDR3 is TGTGCCAGTAGTACGGGAGCTGGAAACACCATATATTTT. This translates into CASSTGAGNTIYF.

The CDR3 spells CASSLGTGPPSYEQYF. In DNA, the CDR3 is TGTGCCAGCAGCTTGGGGACAGGGCCCCCGTCCTACGAGCAGTACTTC. The chain couples TRBV5-5 to TRBJ2-7; 8 bases agree with TRBD1. Germline assignment: CDR1 SGHKS and CDR2 YYEKEE (reference sequence). Trimming removed 0 bases from V and 1 base from J; junction bases left unmatched: 6. This CDR3 has 16 amino acids.

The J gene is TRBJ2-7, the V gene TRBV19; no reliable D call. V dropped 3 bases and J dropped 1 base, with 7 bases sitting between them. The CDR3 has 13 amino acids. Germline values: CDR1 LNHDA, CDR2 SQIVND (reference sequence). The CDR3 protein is CASSISKSYEQYF. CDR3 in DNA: TGTGCCAGTAGTATCAGTAAATCCTACGAGCAGTACTTC.

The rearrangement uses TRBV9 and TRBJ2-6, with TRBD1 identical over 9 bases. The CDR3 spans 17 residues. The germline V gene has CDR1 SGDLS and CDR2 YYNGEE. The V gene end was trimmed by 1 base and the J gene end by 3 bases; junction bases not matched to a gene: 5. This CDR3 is CASSVSGQGLGANVLTF. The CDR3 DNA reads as TGTGCCAGCAGCGTATCGGGACAGGGTCTTGGGGCCAACGTCCTGACTTTC.

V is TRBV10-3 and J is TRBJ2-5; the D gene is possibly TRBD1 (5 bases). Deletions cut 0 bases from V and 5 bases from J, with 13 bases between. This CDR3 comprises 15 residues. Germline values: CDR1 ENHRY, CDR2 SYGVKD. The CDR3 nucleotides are TGTGCCATCAGTGAGTCGATGGCAGGGCGGGAGACCCAGTACTTC. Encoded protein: CAISESMAGRETQYF.

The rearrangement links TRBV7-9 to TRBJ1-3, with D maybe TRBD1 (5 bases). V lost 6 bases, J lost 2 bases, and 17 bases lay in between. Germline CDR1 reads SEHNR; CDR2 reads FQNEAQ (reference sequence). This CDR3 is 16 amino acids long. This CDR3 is CASRGAGSRPGNTIYF. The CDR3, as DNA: TGTGCCAGCAGAGGGGCAGGCAGTCGACCTGGAAACACCATATATTTT.

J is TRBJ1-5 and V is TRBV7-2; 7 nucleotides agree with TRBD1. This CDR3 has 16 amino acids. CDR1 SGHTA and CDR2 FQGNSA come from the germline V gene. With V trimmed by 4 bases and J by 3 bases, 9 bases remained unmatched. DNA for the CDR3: TGTGCCAGCAGCTCTCCGGGACAGCCCTTCAATCAGCCCCAGCATTTT. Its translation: CASSSPGQPFNQPQHF.

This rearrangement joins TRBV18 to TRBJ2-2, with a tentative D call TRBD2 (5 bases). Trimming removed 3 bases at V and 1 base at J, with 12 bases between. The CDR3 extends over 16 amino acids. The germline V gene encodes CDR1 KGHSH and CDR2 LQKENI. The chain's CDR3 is CASSPMKLENTGELFF. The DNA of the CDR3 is TGTGCCAGCTCACCGATGAAACTAGAGAACACCGGGGAGCTGTTTTTT.

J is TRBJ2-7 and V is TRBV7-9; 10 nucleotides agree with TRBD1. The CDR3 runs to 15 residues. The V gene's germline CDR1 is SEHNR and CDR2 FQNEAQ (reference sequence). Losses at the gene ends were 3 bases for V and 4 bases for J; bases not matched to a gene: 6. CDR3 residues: CASSLTGGAGYEQYF. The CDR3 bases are TGTGCCAGCAGCTTGACAGGGGGCGCTGGATACGAGCAGTACTTC. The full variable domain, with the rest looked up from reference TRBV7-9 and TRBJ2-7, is DTGVSQNPRHKITKRGQNVTFRCDPISEHNRLYWYRQTLGQGPEFLTYFQNEAQLEKSRLLSDRFSAERPKGSFSTLEIQRTEQGDSAMYLCASSLTGGAGYEQYFGPGTRLTVT.

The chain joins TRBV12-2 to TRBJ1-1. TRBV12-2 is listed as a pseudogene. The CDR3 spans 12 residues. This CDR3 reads CASRLPRFEAFF. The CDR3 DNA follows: TGTGCAAGTCGCTTACCCCGTTTTGAAGCTTTCTTT.

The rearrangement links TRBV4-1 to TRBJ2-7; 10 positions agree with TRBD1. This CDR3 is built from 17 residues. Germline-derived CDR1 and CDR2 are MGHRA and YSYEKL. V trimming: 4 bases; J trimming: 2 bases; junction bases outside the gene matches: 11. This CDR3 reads CASSLREGQGTTYEQYF. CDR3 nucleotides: TGCGCCAGCAGCCTCCGCGAGGGACAGGGGACAACCTACGAGCAGTACTTC.

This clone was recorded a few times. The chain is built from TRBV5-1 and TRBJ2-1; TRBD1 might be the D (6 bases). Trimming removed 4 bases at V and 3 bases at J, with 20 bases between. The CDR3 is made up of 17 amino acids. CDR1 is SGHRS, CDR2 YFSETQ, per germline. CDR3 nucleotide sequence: TGCGCCAGCAGCCCGAGTAATACTACAGGGATCTACAATGAGCAGTTCTTC. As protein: CASSPSNTTGIYNEQFF.

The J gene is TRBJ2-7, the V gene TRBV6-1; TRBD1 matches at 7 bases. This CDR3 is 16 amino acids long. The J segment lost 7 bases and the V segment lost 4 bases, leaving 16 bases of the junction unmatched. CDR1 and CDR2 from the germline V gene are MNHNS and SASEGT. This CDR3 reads CASSGQKGASKDEQYF. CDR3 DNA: TGTGCCAGCAGTGGACAGAAGGGGGCGTCGAAGGATGAGCAGTACTTC.

For the CDR3, the DNA is TGTGCCATCAGTGAGTCGGGACAGAGTACCTACGAGCAGTACTTC. It is translated as CAISESGQSTYEQYF. The chain has TRBV10-3 and TRBJ2-7, with TRBD1 matching 7 bases. Germline trimming cut 0 bases from V and 2 bases from J; bases unmatched to any gene: 4. This CDR3 region has 15 residues. Germline CDR1 ENHRY, CDR2 SYGVKD.

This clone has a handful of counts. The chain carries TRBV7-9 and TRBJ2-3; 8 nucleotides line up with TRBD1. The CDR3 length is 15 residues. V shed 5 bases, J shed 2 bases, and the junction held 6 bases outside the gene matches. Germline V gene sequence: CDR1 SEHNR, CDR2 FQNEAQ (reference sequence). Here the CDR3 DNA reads TGTGCCAGCAGCAGGGGACAGGCGTACACAGATACGCAGTATTTT. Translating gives CASSRGQAYTDTQYF.

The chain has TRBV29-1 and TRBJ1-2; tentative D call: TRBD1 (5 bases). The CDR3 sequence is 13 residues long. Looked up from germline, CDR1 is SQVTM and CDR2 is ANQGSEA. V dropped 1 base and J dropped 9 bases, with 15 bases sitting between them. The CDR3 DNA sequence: TGCAGCGTTGAAGGGTGGCAGGGTGGGAGCTACACCTTC. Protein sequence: CSVEGWQGGSYTF.